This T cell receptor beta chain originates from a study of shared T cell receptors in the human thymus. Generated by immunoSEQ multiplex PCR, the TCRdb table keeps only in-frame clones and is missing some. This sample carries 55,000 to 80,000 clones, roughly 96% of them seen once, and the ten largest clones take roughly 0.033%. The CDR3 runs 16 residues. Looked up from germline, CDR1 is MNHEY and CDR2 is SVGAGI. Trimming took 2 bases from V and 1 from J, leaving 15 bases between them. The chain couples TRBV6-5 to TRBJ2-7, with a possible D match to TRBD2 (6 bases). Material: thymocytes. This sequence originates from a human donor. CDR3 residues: CASSYGGRGESYEQYF. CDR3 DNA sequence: TGTGCCAGCAGTTACGGAGGGCGTGGGGAATCCTACGAGCAGTACTTC.